This T cell receptor (beta chain) was captured by sequencing in a study of blood T cell repertoires in COVID-19. Libraries were prepared by immunoSEQ multiplex PCR; TCRdb keeps only in-frame clonotypes and omits some of them. The sample lists some 290,000 clones; approximately 82% were seen once. With 5 bases clipped from V and 4 bases from J, the junction kept 4 bases outside the gene matches. Germline V CDR1 and CDR2: PRHDT, FYEKMQ (reference sequence). This CDR3 has 13 amino acids. The genes are TRBV13 and TRBJ2-5; 7 bases are shared with TRBD1. The clonotype originates from a man aged 55 to 70 who had recovered from COVID-19. The specimen sequenced was peripheral blood. The CDR3 coding sequence is TGTGCCAGCAGCGCCGGGACAGTAGAGACCCAGTACTTC. Translation: CASSAGTVETQYF.